The sequence of this TCR beta chain was determined in a study of OX40 agonist ivuxolimab in advanced cancers. Method: immunoSEQ multiplex PCR; TCRdb's copy keeps in-frame clones and lacks some. The top ten hold over 6.5% of the sample, which has about 70,000 clones, roughly 80% seen once. From germline, CDR1 is MNHNS and CDR2 SASEGT. The CDR3 contains 15 residues. V gave up 1 base and J gave up 0 bases, with 8 bases separating them. V is TRBV6-1 and J is TRBJ2-3; perhaps TRBD2 as D (5 bases). The source was CD4+ or CD8+ T cells sorted from blood, collected in a trial of the OX40 agonist ivuxolimab. This sequence was found in an adult with an advanced solid tumor such as melanoma, head and neck, liver or kidney cancer. This chain's CDR3 is CASSEETGSTDTQYF. In DNA form, the CDR3 reads TGTGCCAGCAGTGAAGAGACGGGAAGCACAGATACGCAGTATTTT.